The 30 T cell receptor beta chains presented below share a single source sample, sequenced in a study of T-cell memory formation after mild COVID-19. TCRdb analysed the 5' RACE reads with MiXCR anew, one entry per CDR3 protein. The data hold hundreds of thousands of distinct CDR3 sequences, with more than 20% observed a single time. The sample comprised PBMCs or a T cell subset sorted from them (not recorded which). The receptors shown here come from an adult woman who had mild COVID-19 (a few samples of this study predate the infection). Cell type and time point are not known.

This clonotype was seen only a few times. The chain combines TRBV13 with TRBJ2-7, with TRBD2 matching 11 bases. Germline V gene data show CDR1 as PRHDT and CDR2 as FYEKMQ (reference sequence). The CDR3 loop spans 16 amino acids. J lost 0 bases, V lost 5 bases, and 6 bases had no gene match. In nucleotides, the CDR3 is TGTGCCAGCAGCGGGGGACTAGCGGCCAGCTCCTACGAGCAGTACTTC. The encoded protein is CASSGGLAASSYEQYF.

The CDR3 bases are TGCGCCAGCAACCTAGGGACTAGCGGGACCTACAATGAGCAGTTCTTC. Its protein product is CASNLGTSGTYNEQFF. The rearrangement joins TRBV5-1 to TRBJ2-1; 13 positions match TRBD2. This CDR3 comprises 16 residues. The V gene's germline CDR1 is SGHRS and CDR2 YFSETQ. Trimming took 6 bases from V and 2 from J; bases not matched to a gene: 5.

This chain connects TRBV6-1 to TRBJ2-7; 8 bases are shared with TRBD1. Germline CDR1 and CDR2: MNHNS and SASEGT. After removal of 1 base from V and 6 bases from J, the junction contained 8 bases not matched to a gene. The CDR3 has 15 amino acids. The chain's CDR3 is CASSEEDRDKGEQYF. The CDR3 DNA follows: TGTGCCAGCAGTGAAGAGGACAGGGATAAAGGCGAGCAGTACTTC.

The rearrangement links TRBV3-1 to TRBJ1-5, with D uncertain. Between the trimmed V and J ends, which lost 1 base and 3 bases, there was a span of 10 bases. CDR3 length: 15 residues. Germline CDR1 is LGHDT and CDR2 is YNNKEL (reference sequence). In DNA form, the CDR3 reads TGTGCCAGCAGCCAAGGGCAGGTCCCCAATCAGCCCCAGCATTTT. This translates into CASSQGQVPNQPQHF.

The V and J genes are TRBV2 and TRBJ1-5, with 10 bases identical to TRBD1. Looked up from germline, CDR1 is SNHLY and CDR2 is FYNNEI. The CDR3 is made up of 14 amino acids. The J segment lost 5 bases and the V segment lost 4 bases, leaving 2 bases of the junction unmatched. The CDR3 region has the DNA TGTGCCAGCAGTGGGGACAGGGGCCATCAGCCCCAGCATTTT. Protein: CASSGDRGHQPQHF. Full variable domain (remainder filled in from reference TRBV2 and TRBJ1-5): EPEVTQTPSHQVTQMGQEVILRCVPISNHLYFYWYRQILGQKVEFLVSFYNNEISEKSEIFDDQFSVERPDGSNFTLKIRSTKLEDSAMYFCASSGDRGHQPQHFGDGTRLSIL.

This clonotype has more than one count but fewer than ten. The chain combines TRBV2 with TRBJ1-4; tentatively, D is TRBD1 (6 bases). Germline V gene sequence: CDR1 SNHLY, CDR2 FYNNEI. V gave up 7 bases and J gave up 11 bases, with 20 bases separating them. The CDR3 runs to 14 residues. The DNA for the CDR3 is TGTGCCAGCAAGGGGGACGGGCCTCAGGTGAAACTGTTTTTT. Its protein product is CASKGDGPQVKLFF.

This clonotype has only a few counts. The V gene is TRBV20-1, the J gene TRBJ2-1; possibly TRBD2 for D (5 bases). The V gene's germline CDR1 is DFQATT and CDR2 SNEGSKA (reference sequence). CDR3 length: 15 amino acids. Trimming cost V 3 bases and J 8 bases, with 20 bases left between them. The CDR3 is CSASGMGSSLDEQFF. The CDR3 DNA is TGCAGTGCTAGCGGTATGGGCTCTAGCCTAGATGAGCAGTTCTTC.

This chain uses TRBV10-3 with TRBJ2-4, with 11 bases matching TRBD2. The CDR3 runs 17 residues. CDR1 and CDR2 from the germline V gene are ENHRY and SYGVKD. V was pared by 3 bases and J by 1 base, with 5 bases of the junction left unmatched. The CDR3 loop reads CAISDEGLADAKNIQYF. Here the CDR3 DNA reads TGTGCCATCAGTGATGAGGGACTAGCGGACGCCAAAAACATTCAGTACTTC.

This clonotype has just a few counts. V and J are TRBV24-1 and TRBJ1-2; D is possibly TRBD1 (5 bases). The CDR3 is 11 amino acids. Trimming left V 9 bases short and J 8 bases short, with 12 bases between. CDR1 and CDR2 (germline): KGHDR, SFDVKD. The CDR3 DNA reads TGTGCCACCTCTCAAGGGGAAGGCTACACCTTC. This translates into CATSQGEGYTF.

The gene calls are TRBV5-8 and TRBJ2-5; 10 nucleotides match TRBD1. The CDR3 consists of 15 residues. V was pared by 4 bases and J by 5 bases, with 8 bases of the junction left unmatched. Germline CDR1 reads SGHTS; CDR2 reads YDEGEE. CDR3 loop: CASSPDRGRRETQYF. The CDR3 coding sequence is TGTGCCAGCAGCCCCGACAGGGGGCGCCGGGAGACCCAGTACTTC.

This clonotype has a handful of counts. The chain combines TRBV7-9 with TRBJ2-7; D may be TRBD1 or TRBD2 (5 bases each). V was cut by 7 bases and J by 6 bases, with 19 bases left in between. The CDR3 length is 14 residues. The germline gives CDR1 SEHNR, CDR2 FQNEAQ (reference sequence). The CDR3 bases are TGTGCCAGCACGCTCCGGGACGGCTTCGGCGAGCAGTACTTC. The encoded protein is CASTLRDGFGEQYF.

The V call is TRBV2, the J call TRBJ2-2; D unclear. This CDR3 region has 12 residues. CDR1 and CDR2 from the germline V gene are SNHLY and FYNNEI. V lost 4 bases and J 7 bases, leaving 7 bases between the germline ends. This chain's CDR3 is CASSANNGELFF. The CDR3 bases are TGTGCCAGCAGTGCGAATAACGGGGAGCTGTTTTTT.

CDR3 nucleotide sequence: TGTGCCAGCTCACCACCGGTTGGGGGGACAACCTACAATGAGCAGTTCTTC. Encoded protein: CASSPPVGGTTYNEQFF. This sequence joins TRBV18 and TRBJ2-1; D could derive from TRBD1 or TRBD2 (6 bases each). The V gene's germline CDR1 is KGHSH and CDR2 LQKENI. The CDR3 is made up of 17 amino acids. V lost 0 bases, J lost 2 bases, and 14 bases lay in between.

The chain uses TRBV5-6 and TRBJ2-1, with 14 bases fitting TRBD2. The CDR3 has 16 residues. The germline V gene encodes CDR1 SGHDT and CDR2 YYEEEE. V lost 3 bases and J lost 9; bases outside the gene matches: 8. The CDR3 sequence is CASSWGTSGGEGEQFF. In DNA, the CDR3 is TGTGCCAGCAGCTGGGGGACTAGCGGGGGAGAGGGTGAGCAGTTCTTC.

The table lists this clonotype with a few counts. This rearrangement joins TRBV29-1 to TRBJ1-1; D unresolved. Germline CDR1 and CDR2: SQVTM and ANQGSEA. The CDR3 runs to 13 residues. V shed 5 bases and J shed 4 bases, with 14 bases lying between them. In DNA, the CDR3 is TGCAGCGTTTGGAGGGTTTTGAGCACTGAAGCTTTCTTT. It translates to CSVWRVLSTEAFF.

There are a few counts of this clonotype. The chain has TRBV7-9 and TRBJ2-7; 7 nucleotides line up with TRBD1. Germline CDR1 and CDR2: SEHNR and FQNEAQ (reference sequence). The CDR3 is 14 residues long. Trimming removed 5 bases from V and 2 bases from J; junction bases left unmatched: 6. The CDR3, as DNA: TGTGCCAGCAGCCCAGACAGGGTACCCTACGAGCAGTACTTC. Translation gives CASSPDRVPYEQYF.

This clonotype has more than one count but fewer than ten. This sequence joins TRBV4-1 and TRBJ1-5; tentative D call: TRBD1 (6 bases). Trimming took off 1 base at V and 5 bases at J, with 9 bases between the two ends. Germline V gives CDR1 MGHRA, CDR2 YSYEKL. This CDR3 comprises 14 residues. CDR3 in DNA: TGCGCCAGCAGCCAAGGACCAGGGGATCAGCCCCAGCATTTT. This translates into CASSQGPGDQPQHF.

The CDR3 DNA is TGTGCCAGTAGTATAGTGGACGACCCCTACGAGCAGTACTTC. Protein: CASSIVDDPYEQYF. The V call is TRBV19, the J call TRBJ2-7, with D uncertain. Trimming removed 1 base at V and 2 bases at J, with 9 bases between. Germline V lookup: CDR1 LNHDA, CDR2 SQIVND (reference sequence). The CDR3 sequence is 14 residues long.

The CDR3 nucleotides read TGTGCCAGCTGGGCCGGCGTGAACACTGAAGCTTTCTTT. Translated: CASWAGVNTEAFF. J is TRBJ1-1 and V is TRBV6-5; D is undetermined. In germline, CDR1 is MNHEY, CDR2 SVGAGI. V lost 8 bases and J 0 bases, leaving 10 bases between the germline ends. CDR3 length: 13 residues.

The chain employs TRBV7-8 and TRBJ2-1; 9 bases match TRBD2. Germline values: CDR1 SGHVS, CDR2 FQNEAQ. This CDR3 is 19 amino acids long. Germline trimming cut 3 bases from V and 0 bases from J; bases unmatched to any gene: 12. CDR3 DNA: TGTGCCAGCAGCTTCGGACTAGCGAAAAGGTTGGGCTCCTACAATGAGCAGTTCTTC. Its protein is CASSFGLAKRLGSYNEQFF.

This chain links TRBV5-1 with TRBJ2-3; 8 nucleotides agree with TRBD2. Germline V gene sequence: CDR1 SGHRS, CDR2 YFSETQ. The CDR3 runs to 16 residues. V dropped 3 bases and J dropped 2; count of bases not matched to a gene: 8. The CDR3 coding sequence is TGCGCCAGCAGCTCTGGACTAGCCGACTACACAGATACGCAGTATTTT. Translated, it gives CASSSGLADYTDTQYF.

This clonotype appeared a few times. The CDR3 is CASSLDRLNGYTF. CDR3 nucleotide sequence: TGTGCCAGCAGTCTAGACAGGCTAAACGGCTACACCTTC. This chain connects TRBV12-3 or TRBV12-4 to TRBJ1-2; D possibly corresponds to TRBD1 (6 bases). The V end lost 5 bases, the J end lost 8 bases, and 15 bases lay between the germline ends. CDR3 length: 13 residues.

V is TRBV4-1 and J is TRBJ2-7; no reliable D call. The CDR3 is made up of 13 amino acids. V was pared by 0 bases and J by 4 bases, with 7 bases between. Germline V gives CDR1 MGHRA, CDR2 YSYEKL. The DNA for the CDR3 is TGCGCCAGCAGCCAAGATTTGGAGTACGAGCAGTACTTC. It translates to CASSQDLEYEQYF.

This clonotype was counted only a few times. The chain employs TRBV5-1 and TRBJ1-4; D is unresolved. Trimming pared 2 bases from V and 6 bases from J, leaving 17 bases between. The CDR3 has 16 residues. CDR1 is SGHRS, CDR2 YFSETQ, per germline. The chain's CDR3 is CASSFTHSDVDEKLFF. CDR3 DNA: TGCGCCAGCAGCTTTACCCACTCGGACGTCGATGAAAAACTGTTTTTT.

This clonotype was counted a few times. The junction does not match germline at one end; this may be a read error. The CDR3 sequence is CASSPQAAPNEQFF. Here the CDR3 DNA reads TGTGCTAGCAGCCCACAGGCTGCCCCCAATGAGCAGTTCTTC. The V call is TRBV7-7, the J call TRBJ2-1, with D possibly being TRBD1 (5 bases). In germline, CDR1 is SSHAT, CDR2 FNYEAQ (reference sequence). This CDR3 has 14 amino acids.

The chain employs TRBV7-2 and TRBJ1-3; D is possibly TRBD1 (6 bases). This CDR3 is 14 amino acids long. Germline CDR1 and CDR2: SGHTA and FQGNSA. V lost 3 bases and J lost 4, with 10 bases in between. The CDR3 region has the DNA TGTGCCAGCAGCTTCCTCCAGGGGGGAAACACCATATATTTT. Amino acids: CASSFLQGGNTIYF.

The V call is TRBV6-5, the J call TRBJ2-3; D is possibly TRBD1 (5 bases). Trimming left V 0 bases short and J 6 bases short, with 13 bases between. Germline V gene lookup returns CDR1 MNHEY and CDR2 SVGAGI. The CDR3 runs to 15 residues. DNA for the CDR3: TGTGCCAGCAGTTACTCCCTCAGCAGGGTTGATACGCAGTATTTT. It translates to CASSYSLSRVDTQYF.

The sample holds a few counts of this clonotype. V is TRBV24-1 and J is TRBJ2-5; 13 bases fit TRBD2. The CDR3 is 16 residues long. CDR1 KGHDR and CDR2 SFDVKD come from the germline V gene. V was pared by 4 bases and J by 4 bases, with 5 bases of the junction left unmatched. The CDR3 DNA reads TGTGCCACCAGTGACCTGACTAGCGGGGGGCGAGAGACCCAGTACTTC. It translates to CATSDLTSGGRETQYF.

This clonotype was seen more than once but under ten times. The V and J genes are TRBV5-1 and TRBJ2-5; D tentatively reads TRBD1 or TRBD2 (5 bases each). Germline loops: CDR1 SGHRS, CDR2 YFSETQ. V was pared by 2 bases and J by 5 bases, with 16 bases between. The CDR3 consists of 15 residues. Here the CDR3 DNA reads TGCGCCAGCAGCTTCCGGGACCCAAGGAGTGAGACCCAGTACTTC. Translating gives CASSFRDPRSETQYF.

The sample holds many counts of this clonotype. Relative to the germline gene, one junction end is altered; a read error may explain this. The chain combines TRBV7-9 with TRBJ2-2, with a tentative D call TRBD2 (5 bases). CDR1 and CDR2 from the germline V gene are SEHNR and FQNEAQ (reference sequence). This CDR3 has 13 amino acids. This CDR3 reads CASSFGDTGELFF. In nucleotides, the CDR3 is TGCGCCAGCAGCTTCGGGGACACCGGGGAGCTGTTTTTT. Filled out from reference TRBV7-9 and TRBJ2-2, the complete variable domain reads DTGVSQNPRHKITKRGQNVTFRCDPISEHNRLYWYRQTLGQGPEFLTYFQNEAQLEKSRLLSDRFSAERPKGSFSTLEIQRTEQGDSAMYLCASSFGDTGELFFGEGSRLTVL.